The sequence of this T cell receptor (beta chain) was determined in a study of cytomegalovirus exposure and HLA in healthy donors (dated by TCRdb to the late 2010s). Study-wide context: An earlier analysis of more than 550 of the donors reported approximately 260 Gb of sequence data and 100 million to 120 million unique TCR beta sequences obtained from about 200 million T cells. Every repertoire in the discovery cohort had been generated on one and the same sequencing platform. The number of typed donors differed by locus: roughly 629-640 for A, B, C, DRB1 and DQB1; 500 to 550 for DQA1; fewer than 610 for DPA1; and about 450 for DPB1. Both class I and class II loci were covered by HLA typing, at four-digit resolution. An early release that covered about 600 HLA-typed donors contained about 290 gigabases of sequencing data and 65 million to 100 million unique TCR sequences. The genetic ancestry cluster associated with self-reported Caucasian donors included about 81% of the roughly 380 genotyped donors. Besides the first cohort of 666 subjects, a separate validation cohort made up of 120 different subjects was used. High-throughput TCR immunosequencing, statistical association of individual TCRs with disease status, and machine learning were combined to predict cytomegalovirus infection status. The T cell repertoires of 666 subjects were profiled by immunosequencing and related to cytomegalovirus serostatus. An earlier analysis of roughly 600 of the donors used high-throughput TCR beta sequencing to judge whether each TCR beta V gene segment behaved as functional or pseudogenic. Rather than drawing on any new phenotypic data, the later analysis identified candidate immune exposures from TCR beta sequences and the way those sequences occurred across donors. Donor age, sex, ethnicity and CMV serostatus were compiled alongside the repertoire data. A later analysis re-analyzed previously published TCR beta repertoires from several hundred donors and added high-resolution HLA genotyping to study TCR occurrence patterns. About five DR-DQ haplotypes were treated as single units for association and clustering because of strong linkage in the cohort. The study was designed to test whether signatures of past pathogen exposure could be identified by cataloging public T cell receptors. In a later genetic analysis, genome-wide SNP genotypes for about 55% of the roughly 670 donors were used, and that subset was treated as a discovery cohort. Among some 410 genotyped donors of the cohort, an average of approximately 240,000 unique TCR beta nucleotide sequences were sequenced per donor, roughly a sixth of them non-productive.

The germline V and J ends show losses of 3 bases and 7 bases respectively, and no gene match explains 8 bases of the junction. From a lookup of the germline V gene (reference sequence), CDR1 and CDR2 are SEHNR and FQNEAQ. Including the terminal cysteine and phenylalanine, the CDR3 comprises 15 residues. Kept here is only the CDR3 DNA, which spans 45 bases and is read in frame from base 1. Concerning this clone itself: Its antigen is still unknown. Nothing much larger sits one base from this clone, and base qualities are not available.

The cohort consisted of 600 to 700 healthy bone marrow donors. Cohort members were all nominally healthy when sampled, although unrecorded immune exposures were likely present. The donor tested CMV seronegative, placing the donor among the 350 or so seronegative members of the cohort. Each donor provided a peripheral blood sample, and peripheral blood mononuclear cells were used for TCR beta sequencing. Genomic DNA was extracted from the blood cell samples with the Qiagen DNeasy Blood Extraction Kit. The library was built by means of the immunoSEQ multiplex PCR assay. A mixture of 60 forward primers for TCR Vbeta segments and 13 reverse primers for TCR Jbeta segments was used in the multiplex PCR. The CDR3 region of rearranged TCR beta genes was amplified from genomic DNA with a multiplex PCR assay. The Illumina HiSeq System was used to sequence the amplified TCR beta libraries as 87-base-pair reads. On the authors' methods: A later analysis tallied around 87 million unique TCR beta chains across the 640 or so repertoires, and some 10 million of those chains were shared by two or more donors. Raw reads were error-corrected and collapsed into unique sequences with a nearest-neighbor algorithm that merged closely related sequences to remove PCR and sequencing errors. Alignment of CDR3 sequences to IMGT reference sequences was used to assign V, D and J gene segments. Each retained sequence needed at least a six-nucleotide match to both a V gene segment and a J gene segment. Rearrangements were called productive when the CDR3 lacked stop codons and stayed in frame with V and J; all others were non-productive. Following IMGT convention, CDR3 was defined as the stretch from the second conserved V-encoded cysteine up to the conserved J-encoded phenylalanine. Sequences without an unambiguous match to a single V gene segment were excluded from the earlier analysis of about 640 of the donors. An earlier analysis of about 590 of the donors classified V segments as functional when productive rearrangements were above 56.7% and as segregating when the standard deviation between donors was above 5%. A statistical classification framework was developed to diagnose cytomegalovirus status using the catalog of TCR beta chain sequences. In a later analysis, V and J genes were assigned by comparing TCR nucleotide sequences against IMGT/GENE-DB human TR gene sequences. A later analysis assigned CDR3 sequences and most-parsimonious VDJ recombination scenarios with the TCRdist pipeline. A later analysis defined each TCR beta chain by its CDR3 amino acid sequence plus V-gene family, and excluded reads lacking a unique V-gene family. As a way to deal with suspected cross-contamination and a sequencing artifact, a later analysis dropped over 550 nucleotide sequences that were highly shared and had low generation probability. A later analysis calculated a clonal expansion index for each public chain from normalized within-repertoire ranks of inferred template counts. In a later analysis, generation probabilities were computed using a VDJ recombination model fitted to out-of-frame rearrangements, and the results were checked against IGoR. Hypergeometric tests were used in a later analysis to score TCR-TCR, TCR-HLA and TCR-CMV co-occurrence, with a repertoire-size bias correction applied to the TCR pairs. False discovery rates were estimated in a later analysis by permuting HLA or CMV assignments 20 times. In a later analysis, co-occurring TCRs were grouped using DBSCAN, with TCRdist sequence similarity added in when clustering inside HLA-allele-positive subsets. Repertoires with fewer than 30,000 or more than 120,000 public chains, plus five repertoires with anomalous nucleotide sharing, were excluded from co-occurrence clustering. In its TCRdb copy, this immuneACCESS table keeps in-frame sequences only and misses some clones. Where compared with another copy, unresolved V genes explain less than half of these, and the others have no known cause. V and J calls and clone size are as listed in that table; D and trimming were resolved from the DNA. The sample has about 110,000 clones on record, around three quarters of them singletons. Roughly 1.2% of the sample rests with the top ten.

Here is what the overall study found, with its caveats: The authors suggested that the approach could potentially be extended to other disease states and immunological phenotypes. The earlier analysis of nearly 600 of the donors excluded around 17 rarely observed V segments, including chromosome 9 orphons, because counts were too low. Most TCR sequences were observed very rarely across donors, whereas some public TCRs were present in many individuals. Some IMGT-functional V segments, including TRBV6-2 and TRBV6-3, could not be distinguished by the 87-base-pair reads and were therefore excluded. According to a later analysis, TCR association rates differed among HLA loci, with DRB1 alleles showing the most associated TCRs and HLA-C alleles showing the fewest. Strong co-occurrence of HLA alleles, especially DR and DQ, made assigning TCR associations to individual alleles difficult. In a later analysis, 16,951 TCR beta sequences were associated with specific HLA alleles at a false discovery rate of 0.05. A later genetic analysis reported fewer N-insertions in productive TCRs among donors in an Asian-associated ancestry cluster than the 666-donor mean. The only immune exposure information available for the cohort was CMV serostatus. In an earlier analysis of more than 500 of the donors, most TCR beta V segments appeared in productive rearrangements about 87% or about 30% of the time, broadly matching IMGT annotations. Cytomegalovirus status was reported to be diagnosed by the classifier with high specificity and sensitivity in both the original and validation cohorts. In a later analysis, most CMV-associated TCR beta chains were found to appear HLA-restricted, with HLA associations seemingly driven largely by CMV exposure. Correlated functional status among segregating V segments might be attributable to linkage disequilibrium, but an unknown experimental factor could not be ruled out. HLA typing was unavailable for some donors at each locus, so association tests used only the typed subset. In a later analysis, HLA-associated TCR beta chains showed more clonal expansion and lower generation probabilities than non-associated chains that were equally common. V-gene and J-gene trimming of TCR beta chains was associated with a missense DCLRE1C variant in a later genetic analysis, and the association was replicated in an independent cohort. In the study, 150 to 200 TCR beta chains were listed as associated with cytomegalovirus. Sequencing depth was assumed to be roughly uniform across donors in the presence/absence analyses, though that assumption may not hold. In vitro tests confirmed that a few of the cytomegalovirus-associated TCR beta chains recognize cytomegalovirus antigens. A cluster of highly shared sequence variants was judged likely to be a technical artifact of the sequencing pipeline. Only TCR beta chains were sequenced in this cohort, and the absence of alpha or paired-chain data limited detectable features. A further reported finding was that TCR beta sequences accurately predicted the HLA-A and HLA-B alleles for most subjects in the first cohort. A later analysis reported that several top co-occurrence clusters appeared linked to parvovirus B19, influenza, CMV and Epstein-Barr virus.

The receptor comes from a woman in her 30s in good health and CMV-seronegative. Rearrangement joined TRBV7-9 to TRBJ2-1; 8 of the junction bases match TRBD1. Sequenced sample: PBMCs. The DNA is as follows: TGTGCCAGCAGCTTCGAGACAGGGGCCTGGAATGAGCAGTTCTTC. This is translated as CASSFETGAWNEQFF.